These 19 T cell receptor beta chains came from one sample sequenced in a study of PD-1 blockade in classical Hodgkin lymphoma. Clones were sequenced by immunoSEQ multiplex PCR, and TCRdb holds only the in-frame ones, with some missing. The data show roughly 140,000 clones, about four fifths seen once. Relapse was seen in all patients after autologous stem cell transplantation, and brentuximab vedotin exposure was variable. The starting material was peripheral blood mononuclear cells (PBMCs), obtained before the second cycle of nivolumab. All receptors derive from a human donor with classical Hodgkin lymphoma.

The chain recombines TRBV7-2 with TRBJ2-7; tentatively, D is TRBD1 or TRBD2 (5 bases each). Trimming shortened V by 2 bases and J by 0 bases, and 8 bases separated the two germline ends. There are 14 residues in the CDR3. Germline V lookup: CDR1 SGHTA, CDR2 FQGNSA. CDR3 bases: TGTGCCAGCAGCTTATGGGGGACCTCCTACGAGCAGTACTTC. This translates into CASSLWGTSYEQYF.

CDR3 coding DNA: TGTGCCAGCAGCGTAGTTCTTGGGGACTACCCTGGGCGCACCGGGGAGCTGTTTTTT. Protein product: CASSVVLGDYPGRTGELFF. V usage is TRBV9 and J usage is TRBJ2-2; 7 bases are a match to TRBD2. The V gene's germline CDR1 is SGDLS and CDR2 YYNGEE. V trimming: 0 bases; J trimming: 4 bases; junction bases outside the gene matches: 15. The CDR3 runs 19 residues.

The rearrangement joins TRBV9 to TRBJ2-1; possibly TRBD2 for D (6 bases). V lost 0 bases, J lost 0 bases, and 7 bases lay in between. CDR1 SGDLS and CDR2 YYNGEE come from the germline V gene. This CDR3 has 15 residues. The CDR3 bases are TGTGCCAGCAGCGTAGTAGCGGCCTCCTACAATGAGCAGTTCTTC. Amino acids: CASSVVAASYNEQFF.

Comments on this clone: Other nucleotide sequences from this sample produce the same CDR3. This CDR3 reads CASSSGTDTQYF. In DNA, the CDR3 is TGTGCCAGCAGTTCAGGGACAGATACGCAGTATTTT. This rearrangement joins TRBV28 to TRBJ2-3; D may be TRBD1 (5 bases). V gave up 4 bases and J gave up 3 bases, with 5 bases separating them. Germline V lookup: CDR1 MDHEN, CDR2 SYDVKM. The CDR3 spans 12 residues.

The chain links TRBV4-2 to TRBJ2-5; 7 nucleotides align to TRBD1. Germline V CDR1 and CDR2: LGHNA, YNFKEQ. The CDR3 runs 14 residues. Trimming cost V 2 bases and J 5 bases; bases outside gene matches: 5. CDR3 DNA: TGTGCCAGCAGCCAAACGACAGGGCGGGAGACCCAGTACTTC. Amino acids: CASSQTTGRETQYF.

This clone was seen a handful of times. The J gene is TRBJ1-1, the V gene TRBV6-5, with D possibly TRBD1 on 6 matching bases. CDR3 length equals 13 residues. Deletions cut 4 bases from V and 7 bases from J, with 13 bases between. Germline V gene lookup returns CDR1 MNHEY and CDR2 SVGAGI. DNA for the CDR3: TGTGCCAGCAGTTTTCATACAGGGCTTGAAGCTTTCTTT. Protein sequence: CASSFHTGLEAFF.

This chain connects TRBV27 to TRBJ2-7, with TRBD1 matching over 11 bases. Germline V gene data show CDR1 as MNHEY and CDR2 as SMNVEV (reference sequence). The CDR3 totals 15 residues. J gave up 7 bases and V 3 bases, and 8 bases lay outside the gene matches. DNA for the CDR3: TGTGCCAGCAGTTTCCCCGGACAGGGGGCCGGGGAGCAGTACTTC. Its translation is CASSFPGQGAGEQYF.

V and J are TRBV19 and TRBJ1-1; D is perhaps TRBD1 (5 bases). Trimming pared 3 bases from V and 6 bases from J, leaving 17 bases between. The CDR3 is 15 amino acids. Per the germline V gene, CDR1 is LNHDA and CDR2 is SQIVND (reference sequence). CDR3 bases: TGTGCCAGTAGTATCCGGGCAGGGCGGGAGGCTGAAGCTTTCTTT. It is translated as CASSIRAGREAEAFF.

This rearrangement joins TRBV19 to TRBJ2-5; D is undetermined. CDR3 length equals 13 residues. CDR1 is LNHDA and CDR2 is SQIVND in the germline V gene (reference sequence). V was clipped by 3 bases and J by 3 bases, with 8 bases between them. The CDR3 DNA is TGTGCCAGTAGTATCCCGGATGAAGAGACCCAGTACTTC. Its protein product is CASSIPDEETQYF.

The V and J genes are TRBV7-2 and TRBJ2-3, with TRBD2 as a possible D gene (5 bases). CDR3 length: 13 amino acids. Looked up from germline, CDR1 is SGHTA and CDR2 is FQGNSA. Between the trimmed V and J ends, which lost 1 base and 3 bases, there was a span of 5 bases. CDR3 amino acids: CASSLERTDTQYF. CDR3 coding DNA: TGTGCCAGCAGCTTAGAGCGGACAGATACGCAGTATTTT.

The chain is built from TRBV5-6 and TRBJ2-1, with a tentative D call TRBD2 (5 bases). This CDR3 region has 16 residues. The ends were cut back, 3 bases at V and 4 bases at J, with 17 bases in the middle. CDR1 is SGHDT, CDR2 YYEEEE, per germline. The chain's CDR3 is CASSSIASLRYNEQFF. Written as DNA, the CDR3 is TGTGCCAGCAGCTCGATAGCGAGTTTAAGGTACAATGAGCAGTTCTTC.

This sequence joins TRBV7-9 and TRBJ2-7; the D gene is possibly TRBD1 (5 bases). Germline CDR1 reads SEHNR; CDR2 reads FQNEAQ (reference sequence). V was pared by 5 bases and J by 11 bases, with 13 bases between. The CDR3 contains 11 residues. CDR3 protein: CASSASQDKYF. DNA for the CDR3: TGTGCCAGCAGCGCCTCACAGGATAAGTACTTC.

This chain uses TRBV5-4 with TRBJ2-7; TRBD1 agrees at 7 bases. The CDR3 length is 14 residues. Germline values: CDR1 SGHNT, CDR2 YYREEE (reference sequence). V was pared by 0 bases and J by 2 bases, with 2 bases of the junction left unmatched. This CDR3 reads CASSLGQGAYEQYF. CDR3 DNA sequence: TGTGCCAGCAGCTTGGGACAGGGCGCCTACGAGCAGTACTTC.

The genes are TRBV5-6 and TRBJ1-1; D is undetermined. With 4 bases removed from V and 3 bases from J, the gap between germline ends came to 22 bases. Germline V lookup: CDR1 SGHDT, CDR2 YYEEEE. The CDR3 covers 17 residues. Here the CDR3 DNA reads TGTGCCAGCAGCCTTCTTGATCGACCGGCTCGAGACACTGAAGCTTTCTTT. Translating it yields CASSLLDRPARDTEAFF.

V gene TRBV5-1 combines with J gene TRBJ2-3; D possibly uses TRBD1 or TRBD2 (6 bases each). Germline assignment: CDR1 SGHRS and CDR2 YFSETQ. CDR3 length: 15 residues. V was trimmed by 1 base and J by 0 bases, leaving 9 bases between them. This CDR3 reads CASSLWGASTDTQYF. CDR3 nucleotides: TGCGCCAGCAGCTTGTGGGGGGCTAGCACAGATACGCAGTATTTT.

The chain combines TRBV4-1 with TRBJ2-5; D is perhaps TRBD2 (5 bases). From germline, CDR1 is MGHRA and CDR2 YSYEKL. This CDR3 is 16 amino acids long. V lost 1 base and J 2 bases, leaving 14 bases between the germline ends. The DNA for the CDR3 is TGCGCCAGCAGCCAAGCCTCGAGGGCACATCAAGAGACCCAGTACTTC. This gives the protein CASSQASRAHQETQYF.

The V gene is TRBV27, the J gene TRBJ2-5; unclear D gene. The V and J ends lost 2 bases and 4 bases respectively, with 8 bases between them. Germline loops: CDR1 MNHEY, CDR2 SMNVEV (reference sequence). This CDR3 has 13 amino acids. CDR3 region: CASSLRGRETQYF. The CDR3 DNA reads as TGTGCCAGCAGTTTACGTGGTCGAGAGACCCAGTACTTC.

Note on this clone: Distinct nucleotide sequences in the sample also encode this CDR3. The CDR3 sequence: CSVLTGGYTF. In DNA, the CDR3 is TGCAGCGTCCTGACGGGGGGCTACACCTTC. The rearrangement links TRBV29-1 to TRBJ1-2; D is uncertain. V was shortened by 6 bases and J by 8 bases, with 10 bases between the two germline ends. This CDR3 is 10 amino acids long. Looked up from germline, CDR1 is SQVTM and CDR2 is ANQGSEA.

The V call is TRBV30, the J call TRBJ2-3; 7 nucleotides line up with TRBD2. The CDR3 runs to 14 residues. The germline V gene encodes CDR1 GTSNPN and CDR2 SVGIG (reference sequence). Unmatched junction bases numbered 4, after V lost 0 bases and J lost 4 bases. Here the CDR3 DNA reads TGTGCCTGGAGTGTTGGGGGAGGGCCAGATACGCAGTATTTT. Translating it yields CAWSVGGGPDTQYF.